Listed here are 26 T cell receptor beta chains from one sample, sequenced in a study of identifying expanded T cells in peripheral blood. Sequenced by immunoSEQ multiplex PCR; TCRdb stores in-frame clones only, minus some. The sample has under 110,000 clones, 87% seen once. What was sequenced was blood. Every receptor here comes from a person aged 18 to 75 in good health.

As concerns this clone: At one end the junction does not follow the germline gene, possibly because of a read error. The chain carries TRBV6-1 and TRBJ1-2; no clear D. The CDR3 runs 13 residues. The germline gives CDR1 MNHNS, CDR2 SASEGT. The CDR3 spells CASREGPTYGYTF. CDR3 nucleotides: TGTGCCAGCAGGGAAGGACCGACCTATGGCTACACCTTC.

The genes are TRBV9 and TRBJ1-3; D is perhaps TRBD1 (6 bases). The CDR3 contains 20 residues. In germline, CDR1 is SGDLS, CDR2 YYNGEE. Trimming pared 6 bases from V and 0 bases from J, leaving 28 bases between. CDR3 residues: CASTTFGGRAFNNSGNTIYF. As DNA, the CDR3 is TGTGCCAGCACCACGTTTGGGGGCAGGGCCTTTAATAACTCTGGAAACACCATATATTTT.

This clone was seen once. The rearrangement links TRBV30 to TRBJ2-3; possibly TRBD1 for D (6 bases). This CDR3 has 13 amino acids. The V end lost 3 bases, the J end lost 2 bases, and 9 bases lay between the germline ends. From germline, CDR1 is GTSNPN and CDR2 SVGIG (reference sequence). The CDR3 nucleotides read TGTGCCTGGAGGCAGGGGTTCACAGATACGCAGTATTTT. The encoded protein is CAWRQGFTDTQYF.

J is TRBJ2-7 and V is TRBV6-5, with 10 positions matching TRBD1. Germline V lookup: CDR1 MNHEY, CDR2 SVGAGI. The V segment lost 3 bases and the J segment 6 bases; nucleotides outside the gene matches: 5. The CDR3 has 14 residues. The CDR3 region is CASSYGDRGFEQYF. In DNA form, the CDR3 reads TGTGCCAGCAGTTATGGGGACAGGGGTTTCGAGCAGTACTTC.

The V and J genes are TRBV7-8 and TRBJ1-5; D gene ambiguous. CDR1 and CDR2 (germline): SGHVS, FQNEAQ. The germline V and J ends were trimmed by 5 bases and 6 bases, with 11 bases remaining between them. This CDR3 is built from 13 residues. The CDR3 DNA reads TGTGCCAGCAGCCCCGCCCCTGGTCAGCCCCAGCATTTT. Residues: CASSPAPGQPQHF.

The chain is built from TRBV7-2 and TRBJ2-5; 12 bases align to TRBD1. CDR1 and CDR2 from the germline V gene are SGHTA and FQGNSA. The CDR3 length is 14 residues. Losses at the gene ends were 5 bases for V and 5 bases for J; bases not matched to a gene: 3. The CDR3 here is CASSRDRGRETQYF. The CDR3 nucleotides are TGTGCCAGCAGCCGGGACAGGGGGCGGGAGACCCAGTACTTC.

This chain links TRBV19 with TRBJ1-3, with D perhaps matching TRBD1 (6 bases). V was cut by 4 bases and J by 1 base, with 11 bases left in between. This CDR3 is 15 amino acids long. Germline CDR1 reads LNHDA; CDR2 reads SQIVND (reference sequence). This chain's CDR3 is CASSNGGASGNTIYF. The CDR3 DNA is TGTGCCAGTAGTAACGGGGGGGCTTCTGGAAACACCATATATTTT.

J is TRBJ2-1 and V is TRBV4-3, with 7 bases aligning to TRBD1. This CDR3 spans 15 amino acids. J lost 6 bases, V lost 3 bases, and 8 bases had no gene match. The germline gives CDR1 LGHNA, CDR2 YSLEER. CDR3 sequence: CASSQRQGSANEQFF. The CDR3 bases are TGCGCCAGCAGCCAGAGACAGGGAAGCGCCAATGAGCAGTTCTTC.

The chain links TRBV10-3 to TRBJ1-2, with unresolved D. The V gene lost 6 bases and the J gene lost 3 bases, with 8 bases spanning the gap. There are 12 residues in the CDR3. The germline gives CDR1 ENHRY, CDR2 SYGVKD. CDR3 sequence: CAISDGDYGYTF. The CDR3 DNA is TGTGCCATCAGCGACGGAGACTATGGCTACACCTTC.

This chain connects TRBV5-4 to TRBJ1-6, with 8 bases matching TRBD1. The germline gives CDR1 SGHNT, CDR2 YYREEE (reference sequence). This CDR3 region has 15 residues. Trimming at V came to 3 bases and at J to 10 bases, leaving 9 bases not matched to a gene. DNA for the CDR3: TGTGCCAGCAGCTCCAGGACAGGGAAGAACTCACCCCTCCACTTT. Amino acids: CASSSRTGKNSPLHF.

The V gene is TRBV7-2, the J gene TRBJ2-7; D perhaps matches TRBD1 (6 bases). This CDR3 has 15 residues. CDR1 is SGHTA and CDR2 is FQGNSA in the germline V gene. The V gene lost 2 bases and the J gene lost 0 bases, with 11 bases spanning the gap. The CDR3 DNA is TGTGCCAGCAGCTTAACGGCAGGGGCCTCCTACGAGCAGTACTTC. Protein sequence: CASSLTAGASYEQYF.

The chain combines TRBV7-2 with TRBJ2-1; 7 bases line up with TRBD2. The CDR3 consists of 16 residues. V trimming: 7 bases; J trimming: 6 bases; junction bases outside the gene matches: 15. The germline gives CDR1 SGHTA, CDR2 FQGNSA. CDR3 DNA sequence: TGTGCCAGCACCCCCGTTGTCACTAGCGTAGCCAATGAGCAGTTCTTC. It is translated as CASTPVVTSVANEQFF.

This chain uses TRBV10-3 with TRBJ1-5; 9 nucleotides match TRBD1. Germline CDR1 reads ENHRY; CDR2 reads SYGVKD. The CDR3 runs to 14 residues. V lost 2 bases and J lost 4; bases outside the gene matches: 0. CDR3 amino acids: CAISEGTGNQPQHF. The CDR3 DNA reads TGTGCCATCAGTGAGGGGACAGGGAATCAGCCCCAGCATTTT.

The CDR3 here is CAISESRTGQGGYEQYF. CDR3 nucleotides: TGTGCCATCAGTGAGTCGAGGACGGGACAGGGGGGATACGAGCAGTACTTC. V usage is TRBV10-3 and J usage is TRBJ2-7; 11 bases match TRBD1. This CDR3 contains 17 residues. Germline V gene data show CDR1 as ENHRY and CDR2 as SYGVKD. V gave up 0 bases and J gave up 4 bases; unmatched junction bases: 8.

This chain connects TRBV4-3 to TRBJ1-3; the D gene is possibly TRBD1 (5 bases). Germline V gene sequence: CDR1 LGHNA, CDR2 YSLEER. Trimming shortened V by 0 bases and J by 2 bases, and 14 bases separated the two germline ends. This CDR3 comprises 17 residues. In nucleotides, the CDR3 is TGCGCCAGCAGCCAAGAAGTTTCCGGGGCAGCTGGAAACACCATATATTTT. The encoded protein is CASSQEVSGAAGNTIYF.

The rearrangement uses TRBV19 and TRBJ1-4, with D perhaps matching TRBD1 (6 bases). This CDR3 is built from 13 residues. The V end was cut by 4 bases, the J end by 5 bases, with 8 bases between. Germline CDR1 reads LNHDA; CDR2 reads SQIVND (reference sequence). In DNA, the CDR3 is TGTGCCAGTAGTAGCGGGGGCAATGAAAAACTGTTTTTT. It codes for CASSSGGNEKLFF.

The chain has TRBV6-5 and TRBJ2-1; D is undetermined. CDR1 is MNHEY and CDR2 is SVGAGI in the germline V gene. Trimming took 7 bases from V and 8 from J, leaving 21 bases between them. This CDR3 is 15 amino acids long. The chain's CDR3 is CASTDGLDSSHEQFF. For the CDR3, the DNA is TGTGCCAGCACCGACGGGCTAGATTCCTCCCATGAGCAGTTCTTC.

The chain uses TRBV5-6 and TRBJ2-1, with 7 positions matching TRBD1. The CDR3 totals 18 residues. Trimming cost V 4 bases and J 8 bases; bases outside gene matches: 21. Per the germline V gene, CDR1 is SGHDT and CDR2 is YYEEEE. CDR3 sequence: CASSPTPPSTGSRDEQFF. Here the CDR3 DNA reads TGTGCCAGCAGCCCGACCCCTCCCTCGACAGGGAGTCGGGATGAGCAGTTCTTC.

The rearrangement joins TRBV5-6 to TRBJ1-2, with D perhaps TRBD1 (6 bases). The ends were cut back, 2 bases at V and 5 bases at J, with 10 bases in the middle. This CDR3 is 13 amino acids long. From germline, CDR1 is SGHDT and CDR2 YYEEEE. The CDR3 sequence is CASSLEGGYGYTF. CDR3 coding DNA: TGTGCCAGCAGCTTAGAGGGGGGATATGGCTACACCTTC.

The rearrangement uses TRBV13 and TRBJ2-7; tentative D call: TRBD2 (7 bases). V was clipped by 0 bases and J by 6 bases, with 9 bases between them. The length of the CDR3 is 13 residues. CDR1 is PRHDT and CDR2 is FYEKMQ in the germline V gene (reference sequence). CDR3 loop: CASSLGGGAEQYF. The CDR3 coding sequence is TGTGCCAGCAGCTTAGGAGGGGGGGCCGAGCAGTACTTC.

The chain uses TRBV6-5 and TRBJ2-7; TRBD1 matches at 8 bases. Germline assignment: CDR1 MNHEY and CDR2 SVGAGI. V shed 2 bases and J 2 bases; nucleotides not matched to a gene: 5. The CDR3 is made up of 15 amino acids. The CDR3 protein is CASSYGRTGTYEQYF. The CDR3 nucleotides read TGTGCCAGCAGTTACGGAAGGACAGGGACCTACGAGCAGTACTTC.

The rearrangement uses TRBV4-3 and TRBJ2-1, with D unclear. The V gene lost 0 bases and the J gene lost 4 bases, with 13 bases spanning the gap. Germline CDR1 LGHNA, CDR2 YSLEER. The length of the CDR3 is 16 residues. CDR3 nucleotide sequence: TGCGCCAGCAGCCAAGAATCATCCCGAAGATACAATGAGCAGTTCTTC. Protein product: CASSQESSRRYNEQFF.

This clone has a handful of counts. The rearrangement uses TRBV4-3 and TRBJ1-1, with no clear D. This CDR3 comprises 14 residues. Germline lookup yields CDR1 LGHNA and CDR2 YSLEER. The ends were cut back, 0 bases at V and 1 base at J, with 6 bases in the middle. The CDR3 loop reads CASSQDNGNTEAFF. CDR3 sequence (DNA): TGCGCCAGCAGCCAAGATAACGGGAACACTGAAGCTTTCTTT.

V and J are TRBV5-1 and TRBJ2-1; tentative D call: TRBD1 (5 bases). The ends were cut back, 1 base at V and 5 bases at J, with 10 bases in the middle. The CDR3 has 14 residues. Germline V gene sequence: CDR1 SGHRS, CDR2 YFSETQ. The DNA for the CDR3 is TGCGCCAGCAGCTTGAGTATCAGGGACAATGAGCAGTTCTTC. This codes for CASSLSIRDNEQFF.

The V and J genes are TRBV30 and TRBJ1-2, with 9 nucleotides matching TRBD1. Germline V gene lookup returns CDR1 GTSNPN and CDR2 SVGIG (reference sequence). This CDR3 spans 14 amino acids. V lost 4 bases and J lost 4; bases outside the gene matches: 7. The CDR3 sequence is CAWKVQGASYGYTF. In nucleotides, the CDR3 is TGTGCCTGGAAAGTACAGGGGGCGAGCTATGGCTACACCTTC.

The chain recombines TRBV7-2 with TRBJ2-1; D is undetermined. V was shortened by 3 bases and J by 8 bases, with 11 bases between the two germline ends. This CDR3 comprises 13 residues. Germline V CDR1 and CDR2: SGHTA, FQGNSA. CDR3 sequence reads: CASSFATSDEQFF. The CDR3 DNA follows: TGTGCCAGCAGCTTCGCGACCTCGGATGAGCAGTTCTTC.